This T cell receptor (beta chain) comes out of a study of CD8 T cell repertoires and HIV-1 epitope variants. Study as a whole: Each of Twenty-five Gag and Nef epitope peptides stimulated a separate culture. IL-2, IL-7 and IL-15 were added on days 3 and 7 of roughly 10-day cultures. Study-wide results and limits: Nef KF9 drew four or five clonotypes and HW9 one, without TAALDMSHF responses.

Sequencing of TCR beta CDR3 used immunoSEQ survey depth. The table came from immunoSEQ multiplex PCR; TCRdb's copy has only in-frame clones and leaves some out. The sample lists about 6,000 clones; 66% were seen once. Looked up from germline, CDR1 is LNHNV and CDR2 is YYDKDF (reference sequence). Trimming cost V 0 bases and J 11 bases, with 8 bases left between them. The CDR3 totals 12 residues. Of note for this clone: Antigen specificity is unknown.

The sequenced sample was cultured CD8+ T cells derived from PBMCs. This sequence originates from a male donor with HIV. The genes are TRBV15 and TRBJ2-1; no reliable D call. CDR3 loop: CATSRDRSKQFF. As DNA, the CDR3 is TGTGCCACCAGCAGAGATCGGTCGAAGCAGTTCTTC.